This T cell receptor beta chain was recorded in a study of T cells after yellow fever vaccination. 5'RACE template switching produced TCR cDNA carrying a universal primer site and UMIs. MiXCR was run by TCRdb on the 5' RACE reads, yielding one entry per CDR3 protein. This sample has about 240,000 distinct CDR3 sequences, with 6.9% found just once. The V gene's germline CDR1 is SGHAT and CDR2 FQDESV (reference sequence). Germline trimming cut 5 bases from V and 0 bases from J; bases unmatched to any gene: 13. CDR3 length: 18 amino acids. The gene calls are TRBV11-1 and TRBJ2-4, with 7 bases aligning to TRBD2. This sample comprised CD4+ T cells sorted from PBMCs, obtained 15 days after the yellow fever booster vaccination. The sequence was collected from a man aged 25-45 years who received the YFV17D yellow fever vaccine. The DNA for the CDR3 is TGTGCCAGCAGCCCCGTGGCTAGCGGAAACCTAGCCAAAAACATTCAGTACTTC. This translates into CASSPVASGNLAKNIQYF.